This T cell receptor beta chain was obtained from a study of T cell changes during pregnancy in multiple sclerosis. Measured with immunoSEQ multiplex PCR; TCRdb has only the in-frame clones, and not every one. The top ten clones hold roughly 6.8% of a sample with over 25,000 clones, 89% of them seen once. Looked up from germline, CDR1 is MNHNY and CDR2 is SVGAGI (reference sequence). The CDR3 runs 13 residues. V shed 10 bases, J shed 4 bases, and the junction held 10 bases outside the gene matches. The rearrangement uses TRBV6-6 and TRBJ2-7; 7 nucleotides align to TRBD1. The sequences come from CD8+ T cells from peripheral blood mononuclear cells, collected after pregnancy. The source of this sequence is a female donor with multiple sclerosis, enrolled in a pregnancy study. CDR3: CATHRGAVYEQYF. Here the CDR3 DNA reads TGTGCCACACACAGGGGAGCCGTGTACGAGCAGTACTTC.